The next 21 T cell receptor beta chains were all read from a single sample in a study of blood T cell repertoires in COVID-19 (dated by TCRdb to 2018 to 2020). Libraries came from the immunoSEQ multiplex PCR assay. As stored in TCRdb, this immuneACCESS dataset retains in-frame rearrangements with V and J assigned. A fraction of the clones does not appear; measured against another copy, unresolved V genes explain less than half of the discrepancy, and the remainder lacks a known reason. Within this sample are roughly 250,000 clones, with 87% of them counted one time only. Just over 2.5% of the sample rests with the top ten. Sequencing was performed on PBMCs or T cells enriched from blood (not recorded which). Source of these receptors: a young woman with acute COVID-19.

The CDR3, as DNA: TGTGCCAGCTCACTGGAGGGACAGGGGGCGCGGACCCACGATGAGCAGTTCTTC. Translation gives CASSLEGQGARTHDEQFF. This chain uses TRBV18 with TRBJ2-1; 12 bases map to TRBD1. Trimming at V came to 4 bases and at J to 8 bases, leaving 15 bases not matched to a gene. This CDR3 region has 18 residues. Germline CDR1 KGHSH, CDR2 LQKENI.

The CDR3 DNA reads as TGTGCCAGCAGCCCGACTAGCACAGATACGCAGTATTTT. Translated: CASSPTSTDTQYF. The J gene is TRBJ2-3, the V gene TRBV27; D not certain. Germline CDR1 is MNHEY and CDR2 is SMNVEV (reference sequence). The CDR3 loop spans 13 amino acids. V was shortened by 6 bases and J by 0 bases, with 7 bases between the two germline ends.

The V gene is TRBV18, the J gene TRBJ2-1, with D unclear. Trimming left V 5 bases short and J 7 bases short, with 9 bases between. Germline V lookup: CDR1 KGHSH, CDR2 LQKENI. The CDR3 has 12 amino acids. The CDR3 sequence: CASSSKKNEQFF. Here the CDR3 DNA reads TGTGCCAGCTCATCTAAGAAAAATGAGCAGTTCTTC.

This sequence joins TRBV6-5 and TRBJ2-3, with D maybe TRBD2 (5 bases). This CDR3 region has 16 residues. From germline, CDR1 is MNHEY and CDR2 SVGAGI. The germline V and J ends were trimmed by 0 bases and 3 bases, with 13 bases remaining between them. Here the CDR3 reads CASSYSFWRATDTQYF. The CDR3 nucleotides are TGTGCCAGCAGTTACTCGTTTTGGCGGGCTACAGATACGCAGTATTTT.

V is TRBV6-5 and J is TRBJ1-6; TRBD1 might be the D (6 bases). Germline CDR1 is MNHEY and CDR2 is SVGAGI. V was shortened by 7 bases and J by 8 bases, with 18 bases between the two germline ends. CDR3 size: 15 residues. The CDR3 region is CASIPSRQGHSPLHF. As DNA, the CDR3 is TGTGCCAGCATCCCGTCCAGGCAGGGGCATTCACCCCTCCACTTT.

This chain connects TRBV4-3 to TRBJ1-2, with a possible D match to TRBD1 (6 bases). Germline-derived CDR1 and CDR2 are LGHNA and YSLEER. The ends were cut back, 4 bases at V and 4 bases at J, with 16 bases in the middle. CDR3 length: 15 amino acids. CDR3 coding DNA: TGCGCCAGCAGCCCGACAGGCGCCATGATCTATGGCTACACCTTC. This gives the protein CASSPTGAMIYGYTF.

This chain joins TRBV2 and TRBJ1-2; D is undetermined. The V and J ends lost 7 bases and 5 bases respectively, with 11 bases between them. The CDR3 contains 12 residues. From germline, CDR1 is SNHLY and CDR2 FYNNEI. This CDR3 reads CASKGGEYGYTF. CDR3 nucleotides: TGTGCCAGCAAGGGAGGAGAGTATGGCTACACCTTC.

This sequence joins TRBV2 and TRBJ1-6; 9 nucleotides align to TRBD1. Germline lookup yields CDR1 SNHLY and CDR2 FYNNEI. V lost 6 bases to trimming and J lost 9 bases; unmatched junction nucleotides: 6. The CDR3 runs to 14 residues. CDR3 residues: CASRWDREGSPLHF. The CDR3 region has the DNA TGTGCCAGCAGGTGGGACAGGGAAGGTTCACCCCTCCACTTT.

This chain uses TRBV5-5 with TRBJ2-7; D unclear. Germline values: CDR1 SGHKS, CDR2 YYEKEE (reference sequence). CDR3 length: 11 amino acids. V gave up 4 bases and J gave up 2 bases, with 4 bases separating them. In DNA form, the CDR3 reads TGTGCCAGCAGCCCTACCTACGAGCAGTACTTC. Protein: CASSPTYEQYF.

This CDR3 is CASSQFRKNSYEQYF. The DNA of the CDR3 is TGTGCCAGCAGCCAATTCAGAAAGAACTCCTACGAGCAGTACTTC. The J gene is TRBJ2-7, the V gene TRBV3-1 (or the pseudogene TRBV3-2), with D hard to call. The CDR3 totals 15 residues. Germline CDR1 LGHDT, CDR2 YNNKEL (reference sequence). Between the trimmed V and J ends, which lost 2 bases and 0 bases, there was a span of 11 bases.

In this sample, this clone turned up once. The chain is built from TRBV6-4 and TRBJ1-1, with TRBD1 identical over 7 bases. Looked up from germline, CDR1 is MRHNA and CDR2 is SNTAGT. The CDR3 length is 13 residues. Losses at the gene ends were 8 bases for V and 6 bases for J; bases not matched to a gene: 9. The CDR3 nucleotides are TGTGCCAGCGCACGACAGGGCGGATCTGAAGCTTTCTTT. This translates into CASARQGGSEAFF.

The chain employs TRBV2 and TRBJ1-2, with TRBD1 matching 7 bases. CDR1 is SNHLY, CDR2 FYNNEI, per germline. The V gene end was trimmed by 6 bases and the J gene end by 7 bases; junction bases not matched to a gene: 8. This CDR3 has 13 residues. The CDR3 is CASRSTGLSGYTF. CDR3 coding DNA: TGTGCCAGCAGATCGACAGGGTTAAGTGGCTACACCTTC.

The rearrangement uses TRBV6-5 and TRBJ2-1; D is possibly TRBD1 (6 bases). Deletions cut 6 bases from V and 9 bases from J, with 15 bases between. Looked up from germline, CDR1 is MNHEY and CDR2 is SVGAGI. The CDR3 runs 13 residues. CDR3 DNA: TGTGCCAGCAGGGACGAGGGGGTAGGTGAGCAGTTCTTC. Amino acid sequence: CASRDEGVGEQFF.

The rearrangement links TRBV7-9 to TRBJ2-7; a weak D match, TRBD1 (5 bases). V was pared by 8 bases and J by 0 bases, with 20 bases between. This CDR3 spans 16 amino acids. The V gene's germline CDR1 is SEHNR and CDR2 FQNEAQ (reference sequence). CDR3 sequence reads: CASGTERTLSSYEQYF. The CDR3 nucleotides read TGTGCCAGCGGCACTGAGAGGACATTGAGCTCCTACGAGCAGTACTTC.

This clone was counted a single time. The identical CDR3 is also encoded by other nucleotide sequences in the sample. V usage is TRBV5-1 and J usage is TRBJ1-4, with D possibly being TRBD1 (6 bases). V was pared by 4 bases and J by 8 bases, with 15 bases between. Germline CDR1 SGHRS, CDR2 YFSETQ. The CDR3 contains 14 residues. The DNA for the CDR3 is TGCGCCAGCAGCCCGGGGCAGGGGCTGGAAAAACTGTTTTTT. Its protein is CASSPGQGLEKLFF.

The V call is TRBV19, the J call TRBJ1-2; no clear D. CDR1 and CDR2 from the germline V gene are LNHDA and SQIVND (reference sequence). CDR3 length: 14 residues. V gave up 5 bases and J gave up 7 bases, with 17 bases separating them. The CDR3 sequence is CASSRAFLDAGYTF. DNA for the CDR3: TGTGCCAGTAGTCGTGCGTTCCTCGATGCTGGCTACACCTTC. The whole variable domain, remainder taken from reference TRBV19 and TRBJ1-2, is DGGITQSPKYLFRKEGQNVTLSCEQNLNHDAMYWYRQDPGQGLRLIYYSQIVNDFQKGDIAEGYSVSREKKESFPLTVTSAQKNPTAFYLCASSRAFLDAGYTFGSGTRLTVV.

This chain joins TRBV28 and TRBJ1-6; 8 bases are shared with TRBD1. Germline CDR1 is MDHEN and CDR2 is SYDVKM. CDR3 size: 17 residues. The V segment lost 3 bases and the J segment 8 bases; nucleotides outside the gene matches: 12. CDR3 nucleotide sequence: TGTGCCAGCAGTTTCTCCGGGACAGGTGGGGGGGATTCACCCCTCCACTTT. It is translated as CASSFSGTGGGDSPLHF.

V and J are TRBV27 and TRBJ1-2; D remains unclear. The CDR3 has 15 residues. Germline CDR1 and CDR2: MNHEY and SMNVEV (reference sequence). Trimming shortened V by 6 bases and J by 8 bases, and 22 bases separated the two germline ends. CDR3 nucleotides: TGTGCCAGCAGCAAGTCGGGTCCTTTATCCTTGGGCTACACCTTC. It translates to CASSKSGPLSLGYTF.

This chain uses TRBV27 with TRBJ1-5; 7 bases align to TRBD1. CDR3 length equals 15 residues. The V and J ends lost 7 bases and 0 bases, in that order; junction bases with no gene match: 6. Germline V gives CDR1 MNHEY, CDR2 SMNVEV (reference sequence). CDR3 coding DNA: TGTGCCAGCAAGGAAGGGGGCGTTAGCAATCAGCCCCAGCATTTT. Amino acid sequence: CASKEGGVSNQPQHF.

V and J are TRBV6-2 or TRBV6-3 and TRBJ1-1, with 8 bases lining up with TRBD1. This CDR3 contains 16 residues. The ends lost 2 bases at V and 0 bases at J; junction bases unmatched: 5. The V gene's germline CDR1 is MNHEY and CDR2 SVGEGT. The CDR3 reads CASSYPRDRMNTEAFF. DNA for the CDR3: TGTGCCAGCAGTTACCCCCGGGACAGGATGAACACTGAAGCTTTCTTT.

The gene calls are TRBV5-5 and TRBJ2-1, with TRBD1 matching 7 bases. The CDR3 consists of 16 residues. With 2 bases clipped from V and 6 bases from J, the junction kept 11 bases outside the gene matches. CDR1 SGHKS and CDR2 YYEKEE come from the germline V gene (reference sequence). Here the CDR3 reads CASSLGRTAGGNEQFF. The CDR3 DNA reads as TGTGCCAGCAGCTTAGGGAGAACAGCAGGGGGCAATGAGCAGTTCTTC.